These T cell receptor beta chains were read from a single sample in a study of control samples from healthy donors and cancer patients. Profiled with immunoSEQ multiplex PCR; TCRdb holds only in-frame clones, not every one. The table shows around 130,000 clones, with 89% occurring only once. The sample was blood. All receptors derive from a man aged 50-59 years in good health. Each CDR3 is given with its conserved first and last residue. D genes are given only for firm matches. Size tells how often a clone was seen (once, few, many) or the class of an expanded clone, and some rows leave it out.

J	V	D	size	CDR3	DNA
TRBJ2-5	TRBV30	TRBD2	NA	CAWSAGGGETQYF	TGTGCCTGGAGTGCCGGGGGGGGAGAGACCCAGTACTTC
TRBJ1-6	TRBV4-2	TRBD1	NA	CASTRDRARNSPLHF	TGTGCCAGCACCCGGGACAGGGCAAGGAATTCACCCCTCCACTTT
TRBJ2-5	TRBV19	NA	NA	CASSISGGAGETQYF	TGTGCCAGTAGTATTAGTGGGGGGGCCGGTGAGACCCAGTACTTC
TRBJ1-2	TRBV5-6	TRBD1	NA	CASSVTNGQGSGYTF	TGTGCCAGCAGCGTCACCAATGGACAGGGATCAGGCTACACCTTC
TRBJ1-1	TRBV29-1	NA	NA	CSVVPQWVNTEAFF	TGCAGCGTGGTCCCTCAATGGGTGAACACTGAAGCTTTCTTT
TRBJ1-2	TRBV28	NA	NA	CASRVTDYGYTF	TGTGCCAGCAGAGTGACAGACTATGGCTACACCTTC
TRBJ1-2	TRBV10-2	TRBD1	few	CASKGQGFFGYTF	TGCGCCAGCAAGGGACAGGGGTTTTTCGGCTACACCTTC
TRBJ1-1	TRBV19	NA	NA	CASSIQAGSTEAFF	TGTGCCAGTAGTATTCAGGCAGGGAGCACTGAAGCTTTCTTT
TRBJ2-2	TRBV7-7	TRBD1	few	CASSPGQGKTGELFF	TGTGCCAGCAGCCCCGGACAGGGAAAAACCGGGGAGCTGTTTTTT
TRBJ2-3	TRBV7-8	TRBD1	NA	CASSLVGDSQGAPDTQYF	TGTGCCAGCAGCTTAGTTGGAGACAGTCAGGGGGCCCCAGATACGCAGTATTTT
TRBJ2-2	TRBV24-1	NA	once	CATSDLRATGELFF	TGTGCCACCAGTGATTTGAGGGCTACCGGGGAGCTGTTTTTT
TRBJ1-2	TRBV7-9	NA	many	CASSLFPGNYGYTF	TGTGCCAGCAGCTTATTCCCCGGGAACTATGGCTACACCTTC
TRBJ1-2	TRBV27	NA	NA	CASSPDHRVAIAVGYTF	TGTGCCAGCAGTCCAGACCACAGGGTTGCCATTGCCGTGGGCTACACCTTC
TRBJ2-5	TRBV12-3/TRBV12-4	NA	once	CASSFIGETQYF	TGTGCCAGCAGTTTTATAGGGGAGACCCAGTACTTC
TRBJ1-2	TRBV3-1/TRBV3-2	NA	NA	CASSQFSRVPGYTF	TGTGCCAGCAGCCAATTTTCCAGGGTTCCTGGCTACACCTTC
TRBJ1-1	TRBV19	NA	NA	CASSISGNTEAFF	TGTGCCAGTAGTATATCGGGTAACACTGAAGCTTTCTTT
TRBJ1-1	TRBV7-9	TRBD1	NA	CASRGQGDTEAFF	TGTGCCAGCAGGGGTCAGGGGGATACTGAAGCTTTCTTT
TRBJ1-2	TRBV10-3	NA	NA	CAISPLGGLGYTF	TGTGCCATCAGCCCTTTGGGGGGTCTAGGCTACACCTTC
TRBJ2-2	TRBV19	TRBD1	NA	CASDGQGAGTGELFF	TGTGCCAGTGACGGACAGGGGGCCGGCACCGGGGAGCTGTTTTTT
TRBJ1-1	TRBV13	TRBD1	NA	CASSLQGPTEAFF	TGTGCCAGCAGCCTACAGGGGCCCACTGAAGCTTTCTTT
TRBJ1-5	TRBV14	NA	NA	CASSLTDDQPQHF	TGTGCCAGCAGTCTTACAGACGATCAGCCCCAGCATTTT
TRBJ2-7	TRBV19	TRBD1	NA	CASSMGTGGAYEQYF	TGTGCCAGTAGTATGGGGACAGGGGGGGCCTACGAGCAGTACTTC
TRBJ1-2	TRBV3-1/TRBV3-2	TRBD1	NA	CASSRQGSGYGYTF	TGTGCCAGCAGCCGACAGGGTAGTGGCTATGGCTACACCTTC
TRBJ1-5	TRBV19	TRBD1	few	CASSTTGPNQPQHF	TGTGCCAGTAGTACGACAGGGCCGAATCAGCCCCAGCATTTT
TRBJ1-3	TRBV4-1	NA	NA	CASSFRDPNSGNTIYF	TGCGCCAGCAGCTTCCGGGACCCAAACTCTGGAAACACCATATATTTT
TRBJ1-1	TRBV5-1	TRBD1	NA	CASSRGQGALGTEAFF	TGCGCCAGCAGCCGAGGACAGGGGGCGTTGGGCACTGAAGCTTTCTTT
TRBJ2-2	TRBV19	NA	NA	CASGDPPGGELFF	TGTGCCAGCGGGGACCCCCCGGGCGGGGAGCTGTTTTTT
TRBJ1-1	TRBV12-3/TRBV12-4	NA	NA	CASSPTEAFF	TGTGCCAGCAGTCCGACTGAAGCTTTCTTT
TRBJ1-1	TRBV12-3/TRBV12-4	TRBD1	NA	CASRYRGLSEAFF	TGTGCCAGCAGATACAGGGGGCTGTCTGAAGCTTTCTTT
TRBJ1-3	TRBV12-3/TRBV12-4	NA	once	CASSFPGNTIYF	TGTGCCAGCAGTTTTCCGGGAAACACCATATATTTT
TRBJ2-5	TRBV29-1	NA	NA	CSVGGSDQETQYF	TGCAGCGTCGGAGGCTCGGACCAAGAGACCCAGTACTTC
TRBJ2-3	TRBV19	NA	NA	CASSSGVSTDTQYF	TGTGCCAGTAGTAGCGGGGTCAGCACAGATACGCAGTATTTT
TRBJ2-2	TRBV29-1	NA	NA	CSFQVFGELFF	TGCAGCTTCCAGGTTTTCGGGGAGCTGTTTTTT
TRBJ2-5	TRBV18	NA	NA	CASSPLRGETQYF	TGTGCCAGCTCACCCCTACGGGGGGAGACCCAGTACTTC
TRBJ2-4	TRBV19	NA	once	CASSPGVRNIQYF	TGTGCCAGTAGTCCAGGGGTCCGGAACATTCAGTACTTC
TRBJ2-7	TRBV5-6	NA	NA	CASSSLNRGGNEQYF	TGTGCCAGCAGCTCGCTGAACAGGGGGGGAAACGAGCAGTACTTC
TRBJ2-1	TRBV10-3	TRBD1	NA	CAISLDRASSYNEQFF	TGTGCCATCAGCCTTGACAGGGCCAGCTCCTACAATGAGCAGTTCTTC
TRBJ2-3	TRBV6-2/TRBV6-3	NA	NA	CASSSWTVTDTQYF	TGTGCCAGCAGTTCCTGGACGGTCACAGATACGCAGTATTTT
TRBJ2-4	TRBV27	NA	NA	CASSLRRGAKNIQYF	TGTGCCAGCAGTCTCAGACGAGGAGCCAAAAACATTCAGTACTTC
TRBJ2-7	TRBV5-4	NA	few	CASSLVQGAGVYEQYF	TGTGCCAGCAGCTTGGTCCAGGGGGCGGGGGTCTACGAGCAGTACTTC
TRBJ1-5	TRBV4-3	TRBD1	NA	CASSQDVPRGLGGNQPQHF	TGCGCCAGCAGCCAAGACGTACCAAGGGGGCTCGGCGGCAATCAGCCCCAGCATTTT
TRBJ2-7	TRBV20-1	TRBD1	NA	CSASAGTGPGYF	TGCAGTGCTAGTGCCGGGACAGGCCCGGGGTACTTC
TRBJ2-1	TRBV5-4	NA	NA	CASSLWHNEQFF	TGTGCCAGCAGCTTATGGCACAATGAGCAGTTCTTC
TRBJ2-1	TRBV11-3	NA	NA	CASSFGKNFSLYNEQFF	TGTGCCAGCAGCTTCGGTAAGAACTTCTCCCTCTACAATGAGCAGTTCTTC
TRBJ1-3	TRBV28	TRBD1	NA	CASSSTDRGNTIYF	TGTGCCAGCAGTTCCACGGACAGGGGAAACACCATATATTTT
TRBJ1-5	TRBV19	NA	NA	CASSIRGDQPQHF	TGTGCCAGTAGTATCAGGGGTGATCAGCCCCAGCATTTT
TRBJ2-5	TRBV30	NA	NA	CAWSPGETQYF	TGTGCCTGGAGCCCGGGAGAGACCCAGTACTTC
TRBJ2-7	TRBV27	TRBD1	once	CASSLRGTVNYEQYF	TGTGCCAGCAGTTTAAGAGGGACAGTTAACTACGAGCAGTACTTC
TRBJ1-3	TRBV30	NA	once	CAWGIGVARGNTIYF	TGTGCCTGGGGGATTGGGGTTGCGCGTGGAAACACCATATATTTT
TRBJ1-2	TRBV12-3/TRBV12-4	TRBD1	NA	CASGDRVGYGYIF	TGTGCCAGCGGCGACAGGGTCGGGTATGGCTACATCTTC
TRBJ2-1	TRBV27	NA	NA	CASTRTVNYNEQFF	TGTGCCAGCACCCGGACCGTTAACTACAATGAGCAGTTCTTC
TRBJ2-5	TRBV7-9	NA	NA	CASSHSWRIEETQYF	TGTGCCAGCAGCCACTCGTGGCGGATAGAAGAGACCCAGTACTTC
TRBJ2-3	TRBV5-1	NA	NA	CASTGTSYTDTQYF	TGCGCCAGCACCGGGACATCCTACACAGATACGCAGTATTTT
TRBJ1-5	TRBV24-1	TRBD1	NA	CATSDILQGAFDQPQHF	TGTGCCACCAGTGATATTTTACAGGGGGCGTTTGATCAGCCCCAGCATTTT